This TCR beta chain emerged from a study of T cells after yellow fever vaccination. Overall study: Preparing low-cell-number fractions relied on SMART-Seq v4 Ultra Low Input. Study-wide findings and caveats: Once the booster was given, most primary-vaccination clones reappeared, at roughly 96% for CD4 and around 90% for CD8.

The CDR3 runs 13 residues. The J segment lost 5 bases and the V segment lost 3 bases, leaving 4 bases of the junction unmatched. Germline CDR1 and CDR2: ENHRY and SYGVKD. This clonotype was picked up many times. Its antigen is as yet unknown. TCRdb re-called the 5' RACE reads through MiXCR, storing one row per CDR3 protein. Among more than 95,000 distinct CDR3 sequences, 7.5% to 10% were seen once, and the ten largest hold less than 40%. Sequences were derived from CD8+ T cells sorted from PBMCs, sampled on the day of the yellow fever booster vaccination. This clonotype originated in a man aged 18-30 years who received the YFV17D yellow fever vaccine. V is TRBV10-3 and J is TRBJ2-7, with TRBD1 matching over 7 bases. For the CDR3, the DNA is TGTGCCATCAGTGAAAGGGGGCGAAACGAGCAGTACTTC. Protein: CAISERGRNEQYF.